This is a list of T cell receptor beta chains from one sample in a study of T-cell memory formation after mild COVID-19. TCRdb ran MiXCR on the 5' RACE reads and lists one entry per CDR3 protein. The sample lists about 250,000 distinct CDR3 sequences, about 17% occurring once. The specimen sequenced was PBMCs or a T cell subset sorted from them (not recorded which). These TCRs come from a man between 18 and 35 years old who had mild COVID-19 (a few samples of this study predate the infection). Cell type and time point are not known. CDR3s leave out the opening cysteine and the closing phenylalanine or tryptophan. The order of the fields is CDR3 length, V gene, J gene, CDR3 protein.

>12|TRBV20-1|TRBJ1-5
SARVRAANQPQH
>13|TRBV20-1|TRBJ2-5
SAISTSGAQETQY
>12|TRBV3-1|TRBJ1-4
ASSQGDRVSKLF
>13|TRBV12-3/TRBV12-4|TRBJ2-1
ASSFWLAGNNEQF
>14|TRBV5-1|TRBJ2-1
ASSLPSASSYNEQF
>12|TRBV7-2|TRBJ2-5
ASSLTRAAETQY
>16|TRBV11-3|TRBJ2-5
ASSLGGAGAVYQETQY
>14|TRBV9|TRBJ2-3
ASSVWRGRDTDTQY
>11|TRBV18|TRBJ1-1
ASSVDRETEAF
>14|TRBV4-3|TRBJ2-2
ASSQDVRSYTGELF
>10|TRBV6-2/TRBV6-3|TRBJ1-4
ASSDSSEKLF
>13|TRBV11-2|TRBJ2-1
ASSLDQWGHNEQF
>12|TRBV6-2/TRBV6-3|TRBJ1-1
ASSYLGRNTEAF
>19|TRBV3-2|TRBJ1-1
ASSQERTPGGSRGMYTEAF
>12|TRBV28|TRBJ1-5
ASSLGGPNQPQH
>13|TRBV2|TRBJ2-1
ASSDRTSGGNEQF
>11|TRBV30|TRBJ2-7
ACPGTTNYEQY
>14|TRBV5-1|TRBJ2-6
ASSLGAGSGANVLT
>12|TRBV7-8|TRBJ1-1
ASTLRGLNTEAF
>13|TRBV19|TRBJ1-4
ASRTSRQRSEKLF